These T cell receptor beta chains were read from a single sample in a study of blood T cell repertoires in COVID-19. Repertoires were generated with immunoSEQ multiplex PCR, while TCRdb's copy carries only in-frame clones and drops some. The sample carries approximately 100,000 clones, about 84% recorded once. Sequencing was carried out using peripheral blood. The receptors here all came from a woman between 65 and 79 years old with acute or convalescent COVID-19. The CDR3 runs from the conserved cysteine through the conserved F or W. Fields, in order: J gene, D gene, V gene, clone size, CDR3 protein, CDR3 DNA. The D gene is left open where the match is weak. Clone size is given for some rows only: seen once, a few or many times, or a class if the clone is expanded.

TRBJ1-6 | TRBD1 | TRBV6-4 | - | CASSPDRVSSPLHF | TGTGCCAGCAGCCCCGACAGGGTGTCTTCACCCCTCCACTTT
TRBJ1-2 | TRBD1 | TRBV7-9 | - | CASSPPDRDYGYTF | TGTGCCAGCAGCCCCCCAGACAGGGACTATGGCTACACCTTC
TRBJ2-3 | - | TRBV11-3 | - | CASKEGGFTDTQYF | TGTGCCAGCAAAGAGGGGGGGTTTACAGATACGCAGTATTTT
TRBJ2-1 | - | TRBV5-1 | - | CASSLVGTHNEQFF | TGCGCCAGCAGCTTGGTCGGGACTCACAATGAGCAGTTCTTC
TRBJ2-2 | TRBD2 | TRBV5-1 | - | CASSLFLASGGAGTGELFF | TGCGCCAGCAGCTTGTTTCTTGCTAGCGGGGGGGCCGGCACCGGGGAGCTGTTTTTT
TRBJ1-6 | - | TRBV11-2 | - | CASSLGFSRDSPLHF | TGTGCCAGCAGCTTAGGATTCAGTCGGGATTCACCCCTCCACTTT
TRBJ1-2 | TRBD1 | TRBV7-2 | once | CASSPHGTGTAHTF | TGTGCCAGTAGCCCACACGGGACAGGGACCGCTCACACCTTC
TRBJ1-6 | - | TRBV2 | - | CVSCSSYNSPLHF | TGTGTGTCGTGTAGCTCCTATAATTCACCCCTCCACTTT
TRBJ1-2 | - | TRBV27 | - | CASHSGIGYTF | TGTGCCAGCCATTCCGGTATTGGCTACACCTTC
TRBJ2-3 | TRBD2 | TRBV24-1 | - | CATSHSIGLAGTDTQYF | TGTGCCACCAGCCACTCAATTGGACTAGCGGGCACAGATACGCAGTATTTT
TRBJ1-1 | TRBD1 | TRBV10-1 | - | CASRARDRGEAFF | TGCGCCAGCAGGGCTCGGGACAGGGGTGAAGCTTTCTTT
TRBJ2-1 | - | TRBV11-3 | few | CASSSGSPGNEQFF | TGTGCCAGCAGCTCGGGGTCCCCGGGGAATGAGCAGTTCTTC
TRBJ1-1 | - | TRBV7-9 | few | CASSARSVVNTEAFF | TGTGCCAGCAGCGCTCGTTCGGTGGTGAACACTGAAGCTTTCTTT
TRBJ1-3 | - | TRBV13 | - | CASSSTGFGNTIYF | TGTGCCAGCAGCTCTACAGGGTTTGGAAACACCATATATTTT
TRBJ2-1 | TRBD2 | TRBV7-2 | many | CASSLSLSSGAFEQFF | TGTGCCAGCAGCTTAAGCTTAAGTAGCGGGGCCTTTGAGCAGTTCTTC
TRBJ1-2 | - | TRBV30 | - | CAWSATGKNYGYTF | TGTGCCTGGAGTGCAACAGGGAAAAACTATGGCTACACCTTC
TRBJ2-5 | - | TRBV5-6 | - | CASSLLQQETQYF | TGTGCCAGCAGCTTGTTACAGCAAGAGACCCAGTACTTC
TRBJ1-3 | TRBD1 | TRBV30 | - | CAWSKSGGQERNTIYF | TGTGCCTGGTCTAAATCGGGCGGACAGGAGAGAAACACCATATATTTT
TRBJ1-2 | TRBD1 | TRBV7-2 | - | CASSPGTDGYTF | TGTGCCAGCAGCCCGGGGACAGATGGCTACACCTTC
TRBJ2-1 | TRBD1 | TRBV18 | once | CASSPGPWTGGNEQFF | TGTGCCAGCTCACCAGGCCCTTGGACAGGGGGCAATGAGCAGTTCTTC
TRBJ2-3 | - | TRBV11-3 | few | CASSSPKTHSASTDTQYF | TGTGCCAGCAGCTCCCCAAAGACACACAGTGCTAGCACAGATACGCAGTATTTT
TRBJ2-5 | TRBD2 | TRBV6-5 | - | CASSYSTSGSWETQYF | TGTGCCAGCAGTTATTCGACTAGCGGGAGTTGGGAGACCCAGTACTTC
TRBJ2-2 | TRBD2 | TRBV7-9 | - | CASSPGRETGELFF | TGTGCCAGCAGCCCCGGGAGGGAAACCGGGGAGCTGTTTTTT
TRBJ1-2 | TRBD1 | TRBV7-2 | - | CASSGGTGRGDYGYTF | TGTGCCAGCAGCGGCGGGACAGGTCGGGGGGACTATGGCTACACCTTC
TRBJ1-3 | TRBD1 | TRBV5-1 | - | CASSWGDSSGNTIYF | TGCGCCAGCAGCTGGGGGGACAGCTCTGGAAACACCATATATTTT
TRBJ2-5 | - | TRBV18 | - | CASSPFTAGGRETQYF | TGTGCCAGCTCACCTTTTACCGCCGGGGGAAGAGAGACCCAGTACTTC
TRBJ2-2 | - | TRBV14 | - | CASSQELTGTGELFF | TGTGCCAGCAGCCAAGAATTGACAGGAACCGGGGAGCTGTTTTTT
TRBJ2-1 | TRBD2 | TRBV7-2 | - | CASSLTSGRYNEQFF | TGTGCCAGCAGCTTGACTAGCGGGCGGTACAATGAGCAGTTCTTC
TRBJ2-3 | - | TRBV29-1 | - | CSVRTSTDTQYF | TGCAGCGTAAGGACTAGCACAGATACGCAGTATTTT
TRBJ1-1 | - | TRBV9 | - | CASSVDSLNTEAFF | TGTGCCAGCAGCGTGGACAGTCTGAACACTGAAGCTTTCTTT
TRBJ2-1 | - | TRBV28 | few | CASSSPRDEQFF | TGTGCCAGCAGTTCCCCCCGGGATGAGCAGTTCTTC
TRBJ1-1 | TRBD1 | TRBV6-6 | - | CASSQITDRLNTEAFF | TGTGCCAGCAGTCAAATTACGGACAGGCTGAACACTGAAGCTTTCTTT
TRBJ2-3 | TRBD2 | TRBV7-2 | - | CASSLVSGGADTQYF | TGTGCCAGCAGCTTAGTCAGCGGGGGGGCAGATACGCAGTATTTT
TRBJ1-1 | - | TRBV19 | - | CASSIERGTEAFF | TGTGCCAGTAGTATAGAAAGGGGTACTGAAGCTTTCTTT
TRBJ1-3 | - | TRBV18 | - | CASSPLPTRGNTIYF | TGTGCCAGCTCACCACTACCGACAAGAGGAAACACCATATATTTT
TRBJ1-4 | - | TRBV28 | - | CASSSDDRQGKLFF | TGTGCCAGCAGCTCGGACGATCGCCAGGGAAAACTGTTTTTT
TRBJ1-1 | - | TRBV7-9 | - | CASLRPETGEGTEAFF | TGTGCCAGCCTCAGGCCGGAGACGGGGGAGGGCACTGAAGCTTTCTTT
TRBJ2-5 | - | TRBV7-6 | - | CASSQITGGLETQYF | TGTGCCAGCAGCCAAATCACTGGGGGGTTAGAGACCCAGTACTTC
TRBJ2-3 | TRBD2 | TRBV5-1 | - | CASSLVGGSTDTQYF | TGCGCCAGCAGCTTGGTCGGGGGGAGCACAGATACGCAGTATTTT
TRBJ1-1 | - | TRBV7-8 | - | CASSLAEVRGPNTEAFF | TGTGCCAGCAGCTTAGCGGAAGTCAGGGGTCCGAACACTGAAGCTTTCTTT
TRBJ1-2 | TRBD1 | TRBV4-3 | - | CASSPMTGDNGYTF | TGCGCCAGCAGCCCAATGACAGGGGATAATGGCTACACCTTC
TRBJ1-2 | TRBD1 | TRBV6-5 | - | CASSPTTGPRGYTF | TGTGCCAGCAGTCCCACGACAGGGCCTAGGGGCTACACCTTC
TRBJ1-1 | - | TRBV19 | - | CASSPPGSNTEAFF | TGTGCCAGTAGCCCGCCAGGCAGTAACACTGAAGCTTTCTTT
TRBJ1-1 | TRBD1 | TRBV5-1 | - | CASSLNVAGQGVSEAFF | TGCGCCAGCAGCTTGAACGTTGCGGGACAGGGGGTCTCTGAAGCTTTCTTT
TRBJ2-1 | TRBD1 | TRBV7-9 | - | CASSWGDRVYNEQFF | TGTGCCAGCAGCTGGGGGGACAGGGTCTACAATGAGCAGTTCTTC
TRBJ2-1 | TRBD2 | TRBV7-2 | many | CASSLSGRANEQFF | TGTGCCAGCAGCTTGTCGGGGAGGGCGAATGAGCAGTTCTTC
TRBJ2-2 | TRBD2 | TRBV10-1 | - | CARPGLATIGELFF | TGCGCCAGACCGGGACTAGCGACTATCGGGGAGCTGTTTTTT
TRBJ2-2 | - | TRBV11-2 | - | CASSLSRSGELFF | TGTGCCAGCAGCTTATCGCGATCCGGGGAGCTGTTTTTT
TRBJ2-2 | TRBD1 | TRBV6-5 | - | CASWTGGTGELFF | TGTGCCAGCTGGACAGGGGGGACCGGGGAGCTGTTTTTT
TRBJ1-6 | TRBD1 | TRBV3-1/TRBV3-2 | - | CASSPRGLSSYNSPLHF | TGTGCCAGCAGCCCCAGGGGGCTGAGCTCCTATAATTCACCCCTCCACTTT
TRBJ2-2 | - | TRBV19 | few | CASSTLRSGDANTGELFF | TGTGCCAGTAGTACCCTTAGATCAGGGGATGCGAACACCGGGGAGCTGTTTTTT
TRBJ1-3 | - | TRBV19 | - | CASSILPAGSGNTIYF | TGTGCCAGTAGTATACTCCCCGCGGGGTCTGGAAACACCATATATTTT
TRBJ1-4 | TRBD1 | TRBV7-9 | - | CASSSTSGQGNEKLFF | TGTGCCAGCAGCTCAACATCGGGACAGGGCAATGAAAAACTGTTTTTT
TRBJ2-1 | TRBD2 | TRBV11-3 | few | CASSLTGGLYNEQFF | TGTGCCAGCAGCTTAACGGGAGGACTCTACAATGAGCAGTTCTTC
TRBJ1-6 | - | TRBV6-2/TRBV6-3 | - | CASSYLGVGSPLHF | TGTGCCAGCAGTTACCTCGGGGTTGGGTCACCCCTCCACTTT
TRBJ2-2 | - | TRBV7-9 | - | CASSLSGGPKTGELFF | TGTGCCAGCAGCTTATCGGGGGGCCCTAAGACCGGGGAGCTGTTTTTT
TRBJ1-6 | - | TRBV6-5 | - | CASSNDRLANSPLHF | TGTGCCAGCAGCAATGACAGGCTGGCGAATTCACCCCTCCACTTT
TRBJ1-1 | TRBD1 | TRBV18 | - | CASSREQGMNTEAFF | TGTGCCAGCTCACGCGAACAGGGGATGAACACTGAAGCTTTCTTT
TRBJ1-2 | TRBD1 | TRBV2 | - | CASSEKQGAGGYTF | TGTGCCAGCAGTGAAAAACAGGGGGCTGGGGGCTACACCTTC
TRBJ1-2 | - | TRBV3-1/TRBV3-2 | few | CASSQRQSTNYGYTF | TGTGCCAGCAGCCAGAGACAGTCTACTAACTATGGCTACACCTTC